This T cell receptor (beta chain) was obtained from a study of T cell responses to AZD1222 COVID-19 vaccine. Study observations and caveats: Repertoires were sampled only after the peak T cell response. Elevations in Spike-specific TCR breadth and depth followed administration of two AZD1222 doses. Baseline antibody screening turned up just a handful of seropositive AZD1222 recipients.

A remark on this clone: The antigen is undetermined.

The CDR3 consists of 12 residues. The ends lost 5 bases at V and 10 bases at J; junction bases unmatched: 6. Sequencing used immunoSEQ multiplex PCR; TCRdb keeps in-frame clones, though not all of them. This table has approximately 100,000 clones, around 87% appearing once. Here the sequenced sample was peripheral blood, taken 28 days after the second AZD1222 dose. The J gene is TRBJ1-1, the V gene TRBV12-3 or TRBV12-4, with TRBD1 matching 8 bases. The TCR originated in an adult who received the AZD1222 COVID-19 vaccine. The DNA of the CDR3 is TGTGCCAGCAGTCTCGGACAGGGACGAGCTTTCTTT. It translates to CASSLGQGRAFF.